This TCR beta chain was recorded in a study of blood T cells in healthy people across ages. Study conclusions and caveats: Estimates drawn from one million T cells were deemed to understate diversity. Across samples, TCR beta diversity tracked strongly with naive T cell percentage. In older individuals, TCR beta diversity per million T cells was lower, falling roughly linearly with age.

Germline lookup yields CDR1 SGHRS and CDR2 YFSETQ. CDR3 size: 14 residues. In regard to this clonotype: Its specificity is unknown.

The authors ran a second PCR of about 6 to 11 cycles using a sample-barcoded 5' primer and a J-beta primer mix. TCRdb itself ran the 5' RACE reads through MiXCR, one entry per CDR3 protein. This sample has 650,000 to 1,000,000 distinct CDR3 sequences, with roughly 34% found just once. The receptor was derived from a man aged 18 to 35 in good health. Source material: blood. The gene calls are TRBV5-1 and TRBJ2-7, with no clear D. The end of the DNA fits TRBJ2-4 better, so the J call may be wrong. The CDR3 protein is CASSVNIAKNIQYF. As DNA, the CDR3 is TGCGCCAGCAGCGTGAACATAGCCAAAAACATTCAGTACTTC.